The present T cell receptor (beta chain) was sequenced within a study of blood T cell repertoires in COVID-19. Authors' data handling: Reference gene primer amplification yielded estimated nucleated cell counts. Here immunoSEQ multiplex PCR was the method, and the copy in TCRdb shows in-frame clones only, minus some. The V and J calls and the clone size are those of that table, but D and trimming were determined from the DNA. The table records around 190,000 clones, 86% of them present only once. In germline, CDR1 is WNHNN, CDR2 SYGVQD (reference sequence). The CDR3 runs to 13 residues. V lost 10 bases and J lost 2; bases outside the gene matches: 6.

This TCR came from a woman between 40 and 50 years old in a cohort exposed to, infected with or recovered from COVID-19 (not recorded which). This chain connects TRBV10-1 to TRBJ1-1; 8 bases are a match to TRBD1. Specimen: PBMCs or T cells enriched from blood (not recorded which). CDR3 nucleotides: TGCGCCATCAAAGGACAGGGAAACACTGAAGCTTTCTTT. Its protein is CAIKGQGNTEAFF.